Below are 6 T cell receptor beta chains sequenced from a single sample in a study of blood T cell repertoires in COVID-19. Sequencing used immunoSEQ multiplex PCR; TCRdb keeps in-frame clones, though not all of them. The top ten clones hold roughly 3.6% of a sample with roughly 380,000 clones, 75% to 90% of them seen once. Source material: peripheral blood. These receptors originate from a woman between 18 and 29 years old with acute or convalescent COVID-19.

This rearrangement joins TRBV9 to TRBJ2-2, with 7 bases fitting TRBD2. Germline V CDR1 and CDR2: SGDLS, YYNGEE. The length of the CDR3 is 18 residues. The trim removed 0 bases at V and 5 bases at J, leaving 13 bases unmatched. The CDR3 loop is CASSVEGTAGVLTGELFF. The CDR3 DNA reads as TGTGCCAGCAGCGTAGAGGGGACTGCGGGAGTATTAACCGGGGAGCTGTTTTTT.

This chain connects TRBV3-1 (or the pseudogene TRBV3-2) to TRBJ1-1; no firm D call. This CDR3 is built from 13 residues. Deletions cut 0 bases from V and 10 bases from J, with 12 bases between. Germline V gene lookup returns CDR1 LGHDT and CDR2 YNNKEL (reference sequence). The CDR3 nucleotides are TGTGCCAGCAGCCAAGACGCGGTCGGTCGAGCTTTCTTT. Residues: CASSQDAVGRAFF.

This clone was seen only a few times. The CDR3 loop is CASSPGTGGSQPQHF. For the CDR3, the DNA is TGTGCCAGCAGCCCAGGGACAGGGGGCAGTCAGCCCCAGCATTTT. The chain has TRBV9 and TRBJ1-5, with 12 bases that match TRBD1. The germline gives CDR1 SGDLS, CDR2 YYNGEE. This CDR3 is built from 15 residues. V dropped 4 bases and J dropped 6; count of bases not matched to a gene: 5.

The rearrangement links TRBV28 to TRBJ1-2; the D is unclear. V lost 7 bases, J lost 3 bases, and 9 bases lay in between. This CDR3 has 12 residues. CDR1 and CDR2 (germline): MDHEN, SYDVKM. This CDR3 is CASNTEDYGYTF. The CDR3 DNA reads TGTGCCAGCAATACGGAGGACTATGGCTACACCTTC.

This clone appeared once. The chain uses TRBV12-3 or TRBV12-4 and TRBJ2-2; no clear D. There are 13 residues in the CDR3. V dropped 4 bases and J dropped 1 base, with 4 bases sitting between them. CDR3 sequence reads: CASSYGNTGELFF. The CDR3 bases are TGTGCCAGCAGTTACGGGAACACCGGGGAGCTGTTTTTT.

The chain has TRBV9 and TRBJ2-1; 11 nucleotides agree with TRBD2. The CDR3 is made up of 16 amino acids. Germline CDR1 and CDR2: SGDLS and YYNGEE. V lost 0 bases and J lost 5; bases outside the gene matches: 4. The chain's CDR3 is CASSVVQLAGDNEQFF. The DNA of the CDR3 is TGTGCCAGCAGCGTAGTTCAACTAGCGGGAGACAATGAGCAGTTCTTC.